This is a list of T cell receptor beta chains from one sample in a study of T cell repertoires in cytomegalovirus infection. In TCRdb, the reads were re-called with MiXCR into one record per CDR3 protein. The sample holds 900,000 to 950,000 distinct CDR3 sequences; under 40% are singletons and the top ten take roughly an eighth. What these receptors recognize is not known. This sample comprised cultured CD8+ T cells from PBMCs, obtained from culture after CMV antigen stimulation. The origin of the receptors is a human donor in good health (CMV status not recorded). Some clones in this sample may be carry-over from other donors' samples. CDR3s include the opening cysteine and the closing phenylalanine or tryptophan.

V,J,CDR3
TRBV29-1,TRBJ2-2,CSVAGGDTGELFF
TRBV19,TRBJ1-1,CASSTRRQGQLMNTEAFF
TRBV9,TRBJ1-5,CASSEGDGPNQPQHF
TRBV28,TRBJ2-2,CASTESRITGELFF
TRBV9,TRBJ2-5,CASSEGGRQETQYF
TRBV6-5,TRBJ2-3,CASSYPSGGPTDTQYF
TRBV4-1,TRBJ2-1,CASSQVMGGQNNEQFF
TRBV19,TRBJ2-7,CASSIAGFSYEQYF
TRBV2,TRBJ1-5,CASRRDREDQPQHF
TRBV10-3,TRBJ2-1,CAIRPVAGGLNEQFF
TRBV18,TRBJ2-6,CASSPYRGLGANVLTF
TRBV27,TRBJ2-1,CASSVYRVEDEQFF
TRBV7-6,TRBJ2-7,CASSQRWTASSGEQYF
TRBV7-2,TRBJ2-1,CASSGTSGYNEQFF
TRBV27,TRBJ1-1,CASSLSAGGFAFF
TRBV6-1,TRBJ2-1,CASSDGTAEQFF
TRBV3-1,TRBJ1-1,CASSQGGGHAEAFF
TRBV12-3/TRBV12-4,TRBJ1-3,CASSGRATPPHYSGNTIYF
TRBV27,TRBJ1-1,CASSLQPRDQNTEAFF
TRBV27,TRBJ1-1,CASSPAGRRGTEAFF
TRBV24-1,TRBJ2-1,CATSDYRGPEMDEQFF
TRBV7-6,TRBJ1-4,CASSLARTGNEKLFF
TRBV6-1,TRBJ1-4,CASSTGAETNEKLFF
TRBV10-3,TRBJ1-2,CAISDSQNHGYTF
TRBV19,TRBJ1-2,CASSWQGAGYGYTF
TRBV12-3/TRBV12-4,TRBJ2-7,CASRPTSGGAHEQYF
TRBV7-7,TRBJ2-2,CASSLELAGDYYTGELFF
TRBV7-2,TRBJ2-3,CASSHRSRSPSTDTQYF